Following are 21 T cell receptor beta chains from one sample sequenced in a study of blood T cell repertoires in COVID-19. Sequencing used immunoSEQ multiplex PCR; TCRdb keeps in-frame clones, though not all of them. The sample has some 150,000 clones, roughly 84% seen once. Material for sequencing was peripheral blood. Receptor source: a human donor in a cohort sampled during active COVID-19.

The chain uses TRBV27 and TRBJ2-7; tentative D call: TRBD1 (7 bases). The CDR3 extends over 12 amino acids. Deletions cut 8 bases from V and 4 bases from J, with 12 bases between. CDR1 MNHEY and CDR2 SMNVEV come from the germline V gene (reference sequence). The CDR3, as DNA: TGTGCCAGCGCCAGGGGGGTATACGAGCAGTACTTC. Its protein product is CASARGVYEQYF.

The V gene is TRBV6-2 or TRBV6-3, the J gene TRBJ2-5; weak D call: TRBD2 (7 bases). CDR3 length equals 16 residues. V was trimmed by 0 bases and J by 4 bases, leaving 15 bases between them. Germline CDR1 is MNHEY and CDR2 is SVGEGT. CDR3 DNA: TGTGCCAGCAGTTACTCGAGTCGGGGGGCAAGAGAGACCCAGTACTTC. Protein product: CASSYSSRGARETQYF.

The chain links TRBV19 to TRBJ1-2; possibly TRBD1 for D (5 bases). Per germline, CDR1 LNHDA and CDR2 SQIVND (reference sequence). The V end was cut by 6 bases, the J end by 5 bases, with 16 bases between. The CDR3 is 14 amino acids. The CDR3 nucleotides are TGTGCCAGTAGCAGGACACTGGGGCCATATGGCTACACCTTC. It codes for CASSRTLGPYGYTF.

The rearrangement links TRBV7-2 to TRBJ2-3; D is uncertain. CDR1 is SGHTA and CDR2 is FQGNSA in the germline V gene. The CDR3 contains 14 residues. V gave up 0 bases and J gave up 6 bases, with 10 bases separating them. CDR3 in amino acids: CASSLALGWDTQYF. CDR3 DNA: TGTGCCAGCAGCTTAGCGCTGGGCTGGGATACGCAGTATTTT.

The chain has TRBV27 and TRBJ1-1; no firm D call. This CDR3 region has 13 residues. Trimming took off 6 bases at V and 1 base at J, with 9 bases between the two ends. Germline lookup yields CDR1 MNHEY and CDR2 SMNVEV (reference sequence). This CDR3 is CASSNYGNTEAFF. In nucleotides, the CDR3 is TGTGCCAGCAGCAACTACGGGAACACTGAAGCTTTCTTT.

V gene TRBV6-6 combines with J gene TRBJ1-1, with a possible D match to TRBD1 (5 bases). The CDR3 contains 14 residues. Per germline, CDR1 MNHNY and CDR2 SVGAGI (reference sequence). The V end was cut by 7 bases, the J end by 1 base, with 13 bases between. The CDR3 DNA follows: TGTGCCAGCACCTATTGGGGCGAGAACACTGAAGCTTTCTTT. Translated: CASTYWGENTEAFF.

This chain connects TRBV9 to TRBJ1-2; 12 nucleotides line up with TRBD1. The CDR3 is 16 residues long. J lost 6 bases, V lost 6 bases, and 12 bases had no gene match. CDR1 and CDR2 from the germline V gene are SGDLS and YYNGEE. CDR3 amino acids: CASTLTPGQGADGYTF. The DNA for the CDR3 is TGTGCCAGCACCCTTACACCGGGACAGGGGGCAGATGGCTACACCTTC.

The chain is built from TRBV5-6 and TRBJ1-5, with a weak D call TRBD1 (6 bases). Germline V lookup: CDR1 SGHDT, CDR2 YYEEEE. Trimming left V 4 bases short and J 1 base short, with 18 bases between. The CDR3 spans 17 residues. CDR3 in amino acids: CASSPYRAGRSNQPQHF. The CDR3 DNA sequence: TGTGCCAGCAGCCCTTACAGGGCCGGACGGAGCAATCAGCCCCAGCATTTT.

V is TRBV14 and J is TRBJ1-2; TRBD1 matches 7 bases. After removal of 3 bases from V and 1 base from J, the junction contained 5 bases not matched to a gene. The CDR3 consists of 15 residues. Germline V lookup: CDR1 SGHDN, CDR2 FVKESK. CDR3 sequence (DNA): TGTGCCAGCAGCCAGGCCCAGGGGGTTAACTATGGCTACACCTTC. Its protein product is CASSQAQGVNYGYTF.

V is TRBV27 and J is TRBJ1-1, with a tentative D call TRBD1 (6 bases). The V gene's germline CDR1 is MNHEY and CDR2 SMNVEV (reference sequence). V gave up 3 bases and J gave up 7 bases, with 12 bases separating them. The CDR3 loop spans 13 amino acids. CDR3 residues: CASSFGRGVEAFF. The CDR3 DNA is TGTGCCAGCAGTTTCGGCAGGGGCGTTGAAGCTTTCTTT.

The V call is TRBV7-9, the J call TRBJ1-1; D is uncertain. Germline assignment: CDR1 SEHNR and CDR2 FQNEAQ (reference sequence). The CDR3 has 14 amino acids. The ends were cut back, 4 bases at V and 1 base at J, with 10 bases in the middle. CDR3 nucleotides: TGTGCCAGCAGCTCGGGAGAAACGAACACTGAAGCTTTCTTT. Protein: CASSSGETNTEAFF.

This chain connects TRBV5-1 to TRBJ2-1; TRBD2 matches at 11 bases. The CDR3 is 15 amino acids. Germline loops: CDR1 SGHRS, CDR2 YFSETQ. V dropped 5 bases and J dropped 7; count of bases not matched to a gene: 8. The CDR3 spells CASSNSGGARNEQFF. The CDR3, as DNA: TGCGCCAGCAGTAATAGCGGGGGGGCCAGAAATGAGCAGTTCTTC.

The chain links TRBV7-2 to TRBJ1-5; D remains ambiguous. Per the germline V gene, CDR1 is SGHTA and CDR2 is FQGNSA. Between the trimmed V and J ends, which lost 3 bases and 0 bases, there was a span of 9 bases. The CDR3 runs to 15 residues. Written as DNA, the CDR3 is TGTGCCAGCAGCTTCAACAGCTATAGCAATCAGCCCCAGCATTTT. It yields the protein CASSFNSYSNQPQHF.

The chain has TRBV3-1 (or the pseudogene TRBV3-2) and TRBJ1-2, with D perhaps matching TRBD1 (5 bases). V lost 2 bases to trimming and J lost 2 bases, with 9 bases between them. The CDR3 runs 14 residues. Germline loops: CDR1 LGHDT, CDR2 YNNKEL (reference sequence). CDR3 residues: CASSQRGGNYGYTF. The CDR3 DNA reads TGTGCCAGCAGCCAACGGGGGGGGAACTATGGCTACACCTTC.

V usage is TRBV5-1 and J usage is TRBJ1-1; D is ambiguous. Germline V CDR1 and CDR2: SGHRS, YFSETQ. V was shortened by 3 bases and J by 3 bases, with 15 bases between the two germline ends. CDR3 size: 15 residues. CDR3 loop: CASSSSLGTHTEAFF. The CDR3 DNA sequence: TGCGCCAGCAGCTCCTCGCTAGGAACCCACACTGAAGCTTTCTTT.

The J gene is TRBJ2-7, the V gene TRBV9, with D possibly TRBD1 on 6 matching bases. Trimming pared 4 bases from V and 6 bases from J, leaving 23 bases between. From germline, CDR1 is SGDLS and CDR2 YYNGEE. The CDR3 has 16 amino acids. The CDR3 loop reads CASSPYSGTQQGEQYF. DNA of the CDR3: TGTGCCAGCAGCCCCTACTCCGGGACACAGCAGGGCGAGCAGTACTTC.

The CDR3 sequence: CASRRAQGDNQPQHF. Written as DNA, the CDR3 is TGTGCCAGCCGACGCGCACAGGGAGACAATCAGCCCCAGCATTTT. The chain carries TRBV6-1 and TRBJ1-5; D might be TRBD1 (6 bases). The CDR3 length is 15 residues. Germline V gene lookup returns CDR1 MNHNS and CDR2 SASEGT. With 8 bases removed from V and 3 bases from J, the gap between germline ends came to 17 bases.

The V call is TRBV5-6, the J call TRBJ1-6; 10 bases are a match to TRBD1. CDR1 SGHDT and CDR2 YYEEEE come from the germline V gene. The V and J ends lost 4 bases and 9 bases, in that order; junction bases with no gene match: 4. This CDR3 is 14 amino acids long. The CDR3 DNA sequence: TGTGCCAGCAGCGTGGGGACAGGGGCTTCACCCCTCCACTTT. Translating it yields CASSVGTGASPLHF.

The CDR3: CASSQDQGTYNSPLHF. The CDR3 DNA follows: TGCGCCAGCAGCCAAGATCAGGGGACCTATAATTCACCCCTCCACTTT. The chain couples TRBV4-1 to TRBJ1-6; D may be TRBD1 (6 bases). The CDR3 contains 16 residues. V lost 0 bases, J lost 2 bases, and 8 bases lay in between. Germline V gives CDR1 MGHRA, CDR2 YSYEKL.

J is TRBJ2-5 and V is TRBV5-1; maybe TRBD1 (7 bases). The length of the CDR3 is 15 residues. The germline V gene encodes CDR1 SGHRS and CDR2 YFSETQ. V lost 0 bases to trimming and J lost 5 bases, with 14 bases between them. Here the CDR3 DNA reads TGCGCCAGCAGCTTGGCCGGACAGGCGGGGGAGACCCAGTACTTC. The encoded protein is CASSLAGQAGETQYF.

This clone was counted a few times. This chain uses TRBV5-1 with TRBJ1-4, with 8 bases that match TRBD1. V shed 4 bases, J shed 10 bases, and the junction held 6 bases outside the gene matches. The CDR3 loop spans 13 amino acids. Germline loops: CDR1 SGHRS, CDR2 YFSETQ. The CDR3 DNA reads TGCGCCAGCAGCGGGGGACAGGTGGGAAAACTGTTTTTT. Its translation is CASSGGQVGKLFF.